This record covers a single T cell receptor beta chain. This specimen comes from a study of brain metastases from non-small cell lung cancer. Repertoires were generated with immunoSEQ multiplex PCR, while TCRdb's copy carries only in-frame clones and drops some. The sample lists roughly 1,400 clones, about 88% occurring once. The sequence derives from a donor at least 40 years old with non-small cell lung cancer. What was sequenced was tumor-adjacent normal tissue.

The CDR3 region is CSVEAVTLITYNEQFF. The CDR3 DNA is TGCAGCGTTGAAGCAGTGACGCTTATCACCTACAATGAGCAGTTCTTC. The rearrangement uses TRBV29-1 and TRBJ2-1; D is unresolved. The CDR3 extends over 16 amino acids. V was clipped by 1 base and J by 2 bases, with 15 bases between them. CDR1 and CDR2 from the germline V gene are SQVTM and ANQGSEA.